Listed below are T cell receptor beta chains from one sample, sequenced in a study of shared T cell receptors in the human thymus. Generated by immunoSEQ multiplex PCR, the TCRdb table keeps only in-frame clones and is missing some. The sample has 540,000 or so clones, approximately 78% seen once; the top ten hold roughly 0.013%. The same sample was also used in a study of human thymus T cells.

Source material: thymocytes. All receptors derive from a boy in the first two years of life with a congenital heart defect. Each CDR3 is given without its conserved first and last residue. Not every row has a clone size; where given, it reads once, few, many or a size class.

clone size,J gene,V gene,CDR3 protein
few,TRBJ2-3,TRBV7-6,ASSPRESGTDTQY
-,TRBJ2-1,TRBV27,ASSFRTSGRSSYNEQF
-,TRBJ2-2,TRBV5-1,ASSPGGREYGGELF
-,TRBJ2-1,TRBV18,ASSLTGTGNNEQF
few,TRBJ1-2,TRBV11-2,ASSSFIGYGYT
-,TRBJ2-2,TRBV7-3,ASTNRTPTNTGELF
-,TRBJ1-4,TRBV27,ASSSARPRRDEKLF
-,TRBJ2-7,TRBV5-6,ASSHRTTLTYEQY
-,TRBJ1-4,TRBV6-1,ASSERRQGINEKLF
-,TRBJ1-2,TRBV27,ASRTTDSRFYGYT
-,TRBJ1-5,TRBV6-6,ASSRPLEYGAPQH
-,TRBJ2-7,TRBV18,ASSPPMEGQRQY
-,TRBJ1-3,TRBV5-4,ASSLGDRGHLSGNTIY
few,TRBJ2-1,TRBV13,ASSFRRLALGLAGAYNEQF
-,TRBJ2-5,TRBV7-2,ASNTPGETTKTQY
-,TRBJ1-1,TRBV28,ATGPAMNTEAF
-,TRBJ2-7,TRBV14,ASSPRTNSYEQY
few,TRBJ1-3,TRBV9,ASSDHRGRGNTIY
-,TRBJ2-2,TRBV19,ASSISIGQGAYTGELF
-,TRBJ2-1,TRBV19,ASSISSGNNEQF
-,TRBJ2-4,TRBV28,ASNLVISKNIQY
-,TRBJ1-2,TRBV4-1,ASSQLTGTGDYGYT
-,TRBJ2-2,TRBV7-2,ASSLNEGGTGELF
-,TRBJ1-4,TRBV10-2,ASSEGGAESGEKLF
-,TRBJ2-7,TRBV29-1,SVPSAQGYEQY
few,TRBJ2-3,TRBV4-1,ASSQGRLPDTSTDTQY